Below, 4 T cell receptor beta chains from the same sample are listed, as sequenced in a study of CD8 T cells in ankylosing spondylitis. TCRdb called the 5' RACE reads again in MiXCR, with one record for every CDR3 protein. The sample contains 150,000 to 200,000 distinct CDR3 sequences, around 10% of which appear only once. Source material: blood, either unsorted or a sorted T cell fraction (not recorded which). These receptors were taken from a male donor with ankylosing spondylitis or in good health (not recorded which).

The gene calls are TRBV6-2 or TRBV6-3 and TRBJ2-5; TRBD2 aligns across 7 bases. With V trimmed by 0 bases and J by 1 base, 11 bases remained unmatched. The germline V gene has CDR1 MNHEY and CDR2 SVGEGT. The CDR3 contains 18 residues. The CDR3 region is CASSYSMSSGAIQETQYF. In DNA form, the CDR3 reads TGTGCCAGCAGTTACTCGATGTCCAGCGGGGCGATCCAAGAGACCCAGTACTTC.

Comments on this clonotype: Being one base from a much bigger clone, this may be a read error. This rearrangement joins TRBV12-3 or TRBV12-4 to TRBJ2-1; D unresolved. The CDR3 is 13 amino acids. V shed 5 bases and J shed 8 bases, with 13 bases lying between them. The CDR3 region is CASSPRGVDEQFF. CDR3 sequence (DNA): TGTGCCAGCAGTCCGCGCGGTGTAGATGAGCAGTTCTTC.

This clonotype has a count of ten or more. The CDR3 protein is CASSLSGDQETQYF. The CDR3 DNA sequence: TGTGCCAGCAGTTTATCCGGGGACCAAGAGACCCAGTACTTC. The chain combines TRBV12-3 or TRBV12-4 with TRBJ2-5; possible D gene TRBD2, 5 bases. Trimming removed 2 bases at V and 0 bases at J, with 7 bases between. CDR3 length: 14 amino acids.

This clonotype was observed many times. The V gene is TRBV20-1, the J gene TRBJ2-1; D is undetermined. Germline lookup yields CDR1 DFQATT and CDR2 SNEGSKA (reference sequence). This CDR3 comprises 14 residues. Trimming stripped 6 bases from V and 0 bases from J, with 12 bases between. The CDR3 protein is CSASELSSYNEQFF. The DNA for the CDR3 is TGCAGTGCATCTGAGCTGAGCTCCTACAATGAGCAGTTCTTC.